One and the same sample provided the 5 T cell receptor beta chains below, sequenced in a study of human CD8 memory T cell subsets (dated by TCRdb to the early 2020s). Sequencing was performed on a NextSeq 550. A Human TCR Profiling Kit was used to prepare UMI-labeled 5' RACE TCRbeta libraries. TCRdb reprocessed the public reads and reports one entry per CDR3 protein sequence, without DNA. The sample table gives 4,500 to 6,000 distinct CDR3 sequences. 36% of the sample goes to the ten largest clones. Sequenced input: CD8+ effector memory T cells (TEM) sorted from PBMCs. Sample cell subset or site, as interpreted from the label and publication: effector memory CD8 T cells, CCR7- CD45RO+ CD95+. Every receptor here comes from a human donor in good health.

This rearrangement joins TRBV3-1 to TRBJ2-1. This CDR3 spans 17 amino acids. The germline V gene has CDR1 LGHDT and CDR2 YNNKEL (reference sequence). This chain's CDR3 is CASSQDLAGGPYNEQFF.

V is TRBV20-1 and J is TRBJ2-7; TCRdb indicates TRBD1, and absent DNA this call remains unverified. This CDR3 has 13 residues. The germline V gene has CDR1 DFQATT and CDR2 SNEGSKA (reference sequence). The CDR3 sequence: CSATPIQGYEQYF.

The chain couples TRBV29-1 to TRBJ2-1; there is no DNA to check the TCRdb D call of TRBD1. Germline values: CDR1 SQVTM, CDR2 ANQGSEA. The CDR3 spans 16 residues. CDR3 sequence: CSVKSRGDKEYNEQFF.

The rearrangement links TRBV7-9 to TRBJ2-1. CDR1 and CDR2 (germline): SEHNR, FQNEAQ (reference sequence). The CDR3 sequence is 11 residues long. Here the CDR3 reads CASSFEMGQFF.

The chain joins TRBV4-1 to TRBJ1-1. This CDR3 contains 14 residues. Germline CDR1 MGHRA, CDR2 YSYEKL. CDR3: CASSQAWGNTEAFF.